The text below deals with one TCR beta chain. This sample was taken from a study of cytomegalovirus exposure and HLA in healthy donors. The CDR3 sequence is 15 residues long. V lost 3 bases to trimming and J lost 6 bases; unmatched junction nucleotides: 8. From germline, CDR1 is LNHNV and CDR2 YYDKDF (reference sequence). TCRdb's copy holds only in-frame clones and misses some; the assay was immunoSEQ multiplex PCR. The table lists roughly 60,000 clones, 90% to 95% of them singletons. This chain links TRBV15 with TRBJ2-1; the match to TRBD1 covers 7 bases. The clonotype was recovered from a woman aged 25 to 39 in good health and CMV-seronegative. The sequencing input was PBMCs. The DNA for the CDR3 is TGTGCCACCAGCAGGGCCGGGACAGAAGGCAATGAGCAGTTCTTC. Residues: CATSRAGTEGNEQFF.